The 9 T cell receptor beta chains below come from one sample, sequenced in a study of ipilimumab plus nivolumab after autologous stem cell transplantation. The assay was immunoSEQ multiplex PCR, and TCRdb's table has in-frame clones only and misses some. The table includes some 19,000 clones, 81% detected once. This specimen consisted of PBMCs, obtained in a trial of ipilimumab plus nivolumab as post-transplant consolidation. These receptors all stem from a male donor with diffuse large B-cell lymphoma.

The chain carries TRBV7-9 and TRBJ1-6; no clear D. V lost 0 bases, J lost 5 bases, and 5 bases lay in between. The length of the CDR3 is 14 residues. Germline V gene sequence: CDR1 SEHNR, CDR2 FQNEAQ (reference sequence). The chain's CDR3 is CASSLAGDNSPLHF. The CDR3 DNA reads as TGTGCCAGCAGCTTAGCAGGAGATAATTCACCCCTCCACTTT.

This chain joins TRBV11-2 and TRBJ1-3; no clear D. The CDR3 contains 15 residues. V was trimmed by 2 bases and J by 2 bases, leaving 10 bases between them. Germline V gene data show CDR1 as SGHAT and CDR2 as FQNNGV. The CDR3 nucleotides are TGTGCCAGCAGCTTAAATCGGTCTCCTGGAAACACCATATATTTT. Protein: CASSLNRSPGNTIYF.

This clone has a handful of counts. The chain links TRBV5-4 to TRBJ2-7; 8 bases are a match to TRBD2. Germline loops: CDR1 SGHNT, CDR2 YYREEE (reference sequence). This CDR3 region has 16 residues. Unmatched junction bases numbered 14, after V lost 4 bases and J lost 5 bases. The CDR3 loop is CASSLLGGGLTNEQYF. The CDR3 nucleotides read TGTGCCAGCAGCCTACTGGGCGGGGGGCTTACCAACGAGCAGTACTTC.

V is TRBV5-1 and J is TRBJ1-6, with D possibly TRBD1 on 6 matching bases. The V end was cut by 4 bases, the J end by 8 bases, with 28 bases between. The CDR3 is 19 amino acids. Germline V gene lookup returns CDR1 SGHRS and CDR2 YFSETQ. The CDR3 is CASSLGQLYQGKWDSPLHF. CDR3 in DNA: TGCGCCAGCAGCCTCGGACAGCTCTACCAGGGCAAATGGGATTCACCCCTCCACTTT.

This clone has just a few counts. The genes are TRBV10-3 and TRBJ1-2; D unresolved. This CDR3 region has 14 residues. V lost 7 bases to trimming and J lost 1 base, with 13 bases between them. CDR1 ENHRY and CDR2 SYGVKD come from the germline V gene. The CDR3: CAITDPRVNYGYTF. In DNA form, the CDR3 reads TGTGCCATCACAGACCCGCGCGTTAACTATGGCTACACCTTC.

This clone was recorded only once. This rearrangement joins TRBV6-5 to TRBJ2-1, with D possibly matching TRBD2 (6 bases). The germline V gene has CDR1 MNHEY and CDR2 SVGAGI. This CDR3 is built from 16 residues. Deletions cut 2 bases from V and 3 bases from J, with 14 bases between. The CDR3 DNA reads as TGTGCCAGCAGTTACACCTATTCGACTAGCTACAATGAGCAGTTCTTC. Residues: CASSYTYSTSYNEQFF.

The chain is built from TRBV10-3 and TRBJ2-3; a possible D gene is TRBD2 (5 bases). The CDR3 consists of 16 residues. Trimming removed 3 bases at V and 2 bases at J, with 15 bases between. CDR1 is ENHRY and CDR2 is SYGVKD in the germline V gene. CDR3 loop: CAISESGSVNTDTQYF. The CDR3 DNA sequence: TGTGCCATCAGTGAATCGGGGTCTGTTAACACAGATACGCAGTATTTT.

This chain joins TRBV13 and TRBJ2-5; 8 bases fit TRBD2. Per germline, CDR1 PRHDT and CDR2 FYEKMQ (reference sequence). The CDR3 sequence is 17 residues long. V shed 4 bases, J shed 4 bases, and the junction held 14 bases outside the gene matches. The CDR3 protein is CASSSGFSGGLPETQYF. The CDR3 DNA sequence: TGTGCCAGCAGCTCAGGATTCTCGGGGGGGCTCCCAGAGACCCAGTACTTC.

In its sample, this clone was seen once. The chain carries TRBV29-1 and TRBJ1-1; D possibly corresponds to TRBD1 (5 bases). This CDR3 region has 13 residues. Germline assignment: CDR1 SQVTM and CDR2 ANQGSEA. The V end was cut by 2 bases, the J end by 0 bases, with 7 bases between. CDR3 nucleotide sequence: TGCAGCGTTGAAAGGGGCGTGAACACTGAAGCTTTCTTT. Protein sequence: CSVERGVNTEAFF.